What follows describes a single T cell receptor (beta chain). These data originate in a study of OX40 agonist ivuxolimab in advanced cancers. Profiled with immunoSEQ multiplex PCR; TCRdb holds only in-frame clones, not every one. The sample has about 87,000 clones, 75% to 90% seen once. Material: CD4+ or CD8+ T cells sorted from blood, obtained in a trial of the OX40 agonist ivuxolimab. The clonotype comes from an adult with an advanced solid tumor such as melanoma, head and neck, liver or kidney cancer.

DNA for the CDR3: TGTGCCAGCAGCTTGCTATTGACAGGGGTAGAGACCCAGTACTTC. This encodes CASSLLLTGVETQYF. V is TRBV5-8 and J is TRBJ2-5; 8 nucleotides agree with TRBD1. The J segment lost 4 bases and the V segment lost 1 base, leaving 6 bases of the junction unmatched. Germline CDR1 is SGHTS and CDR2 is YDEGEE. This CDR3 is built from 15 residues. Variable domain in full (rest from reference TRBV5-8 and TRBJ2-5): EAGVTQSPTHLIKTRGQQATLRCSPISGHTSVYWYQQALGLGLQFLLWYDEGEERNRGNFPPRFSGRQFPNYSSELNVNALELEDSALYLCASSLLLTGVETQYFGPGTRLLVL.